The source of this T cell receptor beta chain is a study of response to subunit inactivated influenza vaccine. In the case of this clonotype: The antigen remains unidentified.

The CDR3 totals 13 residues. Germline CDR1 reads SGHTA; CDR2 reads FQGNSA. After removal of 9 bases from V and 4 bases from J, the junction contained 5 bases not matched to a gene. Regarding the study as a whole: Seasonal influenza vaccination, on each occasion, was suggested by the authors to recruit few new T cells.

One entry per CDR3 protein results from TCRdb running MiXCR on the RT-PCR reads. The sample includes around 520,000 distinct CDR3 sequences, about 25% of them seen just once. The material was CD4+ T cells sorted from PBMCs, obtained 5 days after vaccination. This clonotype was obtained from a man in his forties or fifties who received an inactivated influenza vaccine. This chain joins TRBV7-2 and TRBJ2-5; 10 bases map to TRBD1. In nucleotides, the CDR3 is TGTGCCAGTGGACAGGGGGTCGTAGAGACCCAGTACTTC. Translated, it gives CASGQGVVETQYF.